These 29 T cell receptor beta chains share one sample of origin, sequenced in a study of CD4 T cells in relation to SARS-CoV-2 and coronaviruses. The unexposed donors gave CD4+ T cells in about 2011-2019, prior to COVID-19. Using immunoSEQ multiplex PCR, the repertoire was profiled, and TCRdb retains in-frame clones only, with some absent. Among some 68,000 clones listed, more than 80% were seen once. The sequencing sample was made of naive CD4+ T cells from PBMCs. Subset noted: naive CD4+ T cells isolated by negative enrichment. These receptors were obtained from a human donor in good health.

The chain recombines TRBV30 with TRBJ2-7, with 7 positions matching TRBD1. V lost 2 bases and J lost 5; bases outside the gene matches: 9. The CDR3 has 14 amino acids. CDR1 GTSNPN and CDR2 SVGIG come from the germline V gene (reference sequence). The CDR3 spells CAWSRWRTGNEQYF. CDR3 nucleotides: TGTGCCTGGAGTAGGTGGAGGACAGGAAACGAGCAGTACTTC.

The chain recombines TRBV7-2 with TRBJ1-3; 9 positions agree with TRBD1. The CDR3 consists of 14 residues. V dropped 5 bases and J dropped 4; count of bases not matched to a gene: 3. CDR1 is SGHTA, CDR2 FQGNSA, per germline. The CDR3 here is CASSTGTGGNTIYF. CDR3 nucleotides: TGTGCCAGCAGCACCGGGACAGGGGGAAACACCATATATTTT.

In DNA form, the CDR3 reads TGTGCCAGCAGCCGAGGTCAATACGAGCAGTACTTC. Its protein is CASSRGQYEQYF. The rearrangement joins TRBV3-1 (or the pseudogene TRBV3-2) to TRBJ2-7; D not resolved. Trimming removed 4 bases at V and 4 bases at J, with 8 bases between. This CDR3 is built from 12 residues. Germline V CDR1 and CDR2: LGHDT, YNNKEL (reference sequence).

The chain recombines TRBV4-2 with TRBJ1-2; maybe TRBD1 (5 bases). V was cut by 0 bases and J by 8 bases, with 19 bases left in between. This CDR3 is 16 amino acids long. The germline V gene has CDR1 LGHNA and CDR2 YNFKEQ. The chain's CDR3 is CASSQEGTPGGGGYTF. DNA of the CDR3: TGTGCCAGCAGCCAAGAAGGGACCCCCGGAGGTGGGGGCTACACCTTC.

The V call is TRBV3-1 (or the pseudogene TRBV3-2), the J call TRBJ1-2; D is possibly TRBD1 (5 bases). Germline V gives CDR1 LGHDT, CDR2 YNNKEL (reference sequence). This CDR3 contains 13 residues. The V and J ends lost 0 bases and 13 bases respectively, with 15 bases between them. CDR3: CASSQDRIGAGTF. The DNA of the CDR3 is TGTGCCAGCAGCCAAGATCGGATCGGGGCGGGCACCTTC.

J is TRBJ2-3 and V is TRBV19; D is possibly TRBD2 (6 bases). CDR1 LNHDA and CDR2 SQIVND come from the germline V gene (reference sequence). Trimming pared 4 bases from V and 10 bases from J, leaving 27 bases between. The CDR3 runs 17 residues. Written as DNA, the CDR3 is TGTGCCAGTAGTAACACTGCCTCCAGCGGGCCCTCGGGTTCGCAGTATTTT. Its translation: CASSNTASSGPSGSQYF.

As concerns this clone: The same CDR3 is also encoded by other DNA sequences in this sample. V usage is TRBV5-1 and J usage is TRBJ2-7, with 8 bases matching TRBD1. V lost 4 bases, J lost 2 bases, and 5 bases stayed unmatched. The CDR3 spans 14 residues. CDR1 SGHRS and CDR2 YFSETQ come from the germline V gene. CDR3 region: CASSLGTGAYEQYF. In DNA form, the CDR3 reads TGCGCCAGCAGCCTGGGGACAGGAGCCTACGAGCAGTACTTC.

This chain links TRBV6-5 with TRBJ2-3, with a possible D match to TRBD2 (6 bases). CDR3 length equals 15 residues. The germline gives CDR1 MNHEY, CDR2 SVGAGI. The V gene lost 6 bases and the J gene lost 6 bases, with 19 bases spanning the gap. The CDR3 nucleotides read TGTGCCAGCAGCTCCCTTCGGGGGAGTGGGGATACGCAGTATTTT. As protein: CASSSLRGSGDTQYF.

The CDR3 nucleotides read TGTGCCAGTAGTAGAGAGGGCCGCGAGACCCAGTACTTC. This encodes CASSREGRETQYF. J is TRBJ2-5 and V is TRBV19; TRBD2 might be the D (5 bases). Germline loops: CDR1 LNHDA, CDR2 SQIVND (reference sequence). The CDR3 covers 13 residues. Trimming left V 4 bases short and J 5 bases short, with 11 bases between.

V gene TRBV5-4 combines with J gene TRBJ1-6, with TRBD1 identical over 7 bases. The CDR3 is made up of 18 amino acids. CDR1 SGHNT and CDR2 YYREEE come from the germline V gene (reference sequence). Trimming cost V 1 base and J 3 bases; bases outside gene matches: 10. CDR3 sequence reads: CASSLWPGQRLYNSPLHF. CDR3 nucleotides: TGTGCCAGCAGCTTGTGGCCGGGACAGCGCCTCTATAATTCACCCCTCCACTTT.

This chain links TRBV6-1 with TRBJ2-1, with 8 bases identical to TRBD2. The J segment lost 2 bases and the V segment lost 2 bases, leaving 8 bases of the junction unmatched. The length of the CDR3 is 17 residues. CDR1 is MNHNS, CDR2 SASEGT, per germline. The CDR3 loop reads CASSERNGGVTYNEQFF. CDR3 DNA sequence: TGTGCCAGCAGTGAAAGGAACGGGGGGGTTACCTACAATGAGCAGTTCTTC.

This rearrangement joins TRBV5-4 to TRBJ2-3; 8 nucleotides align to TRBD2. The germline CDR1 and CDR2 sequences are SGHNT and YYREEE (reference sequence). This CDR3 contains 15 residues. V lost 3 bases to trimming and J lost 5 bases; unmatched junction nucleotides: 8. The CDR3 nucleotides are TGTGCCAGCAGCTCGCCCAGCGGGAGTGGAGATACGCAGTATTTT. Translating gives CASSSPSGSGDTQYF.

The chain links TRBV30 to TRBJ1-4; D is undetermined. Germline V gene sequence: CDR1 GTSNPN, CDR2 SVGIG (reference sequence). With 0 bases removed from V and 6 bases from J, the gap between germline ends came to 5 bases. The CDR3 spans 12 residues. The CDR3 region has the DNA TGTGCCTGGAGTGTAAACTATGAAAAACTGTTTTTT. Translation gives CAWSVNYEKLFF.

The chain joins TRBV2 to TRBJ2-3, with D tentatively TRBD1 or TRBD2 (5 bases each). The CDR3 extends over 14 amino acids. Looked up from germline, CDR1 is SNHLY and CDR2 is FYNNEI. V was shortened by 9 bases and J by 0 bases, with 13 bases between the two germline ends. CDR3 in DNA: TGTGCCAGTCACCGGGACGGAAGCACAGATACGCAGTATTTT. As protein: CASHRDGSTDTQYF.

This sequence joins TRBV19 and TRBJ2-3, with D perhaps matching TRBD1 or TRBD2 (5 bases each). The V end was cut by 3 bases, the J end by 2 bases, with 12 bases between. Germline values: CDR1 LNHDA, CDR2 SQIVND (reference sequence). This CDR3 spans 15 amino acids. The CDR3 sequence: CASSIPGRATDTQYF. The CDR3 region has the DNA TGTGCCAGTAGTATCCCGGGACGCGCCACAGATACGCAGTATTTT.

The rearrangement uses TRBV2 and TRBJ2-3; D unresolved. Trimming removed 3 bases from V and 4 bases from J, with 5 bases in between. The CDR3 totals 12 residues. In germline, CDR1 is SNHLY, CDR2 FYNNEI. As DNA, the CDR3 is TGTGCCAGCAGTGAGGATCCAGATACGCAGTATTTT. Protein product: CASSEDPDTQYF. The full variable domain, rest sourced from reference TRBV2 and TRBJ2-3, is EPEVTQTPSHQVTQMGQEVILRCVPISNHLYFYWYRQILGQKVEFLVSFYNNEISEKSEIFDDQFSVERPDGSNFTLKIRSTKLEDSAMYFCASSEDPDTQYFGPGTRLTVL.

The chain is built from TRBV13 and TRBJ2-6; D perhaps matches TRBD1 (5 bases). Trimming took off 1 base at V and 0 bases at J, with 10 bases between the two ends. Germline CDR1 PRHDT, CDR2 FYEKMQ (reference sequence). CDR3 length: 17 amino acids. CDR3 nucleotide sequence: TGTGCCAGCAGCTTAGTTAGGACACCCTCTGGGGCCAACGTCCTGACTTTC. It encodes CASSLVRTPSGANVLTF.

The CDR3 DNA is TGTGCCAGCAGCGAGGAAGGTGGAGGGGCCAACGTCCTGACTTTC. Its protein product is CASSEEGGGANVLTF. This chain connects TRBV6-4 to TRBJ2-6; no clear D gene. The CDR3 has 15 amino acids. Germline CDR1 MRHNA, CDR2 SNTAGT. Trimming removed 6 bases at V and 4 bases at J, with 13 bases between.

The V and J genes are TRBV5-5 and TRBJ1-5; tentative D call: TRBD1 (5 bases). The CDR3 spans 15 residues. The germline V gene encodes CDR1 SGHKS and CDR2 YYEKEE (reference sequence). Trimming stripped 0 bases from V and 7 bases from J, with 14 bases between. The CDR3 protein is CASSLEPKGRQPQHF. CDR3 sequence (DNA): TGTGCCAGCAGCTTGGAGCCCAAGGGACGCCAGCCCCAGCATTTT.

This sequence joins TRBV5-1 and TRBJ1-1; D perhaps matches TRBD1 (5 bases). The V gene lost 4 bases and the J gene lost 1 base, with 14 bases spanning the gap. The length of the CDR3 is 15 residues. The germline CDR1 and CDR2 sequences are SGHRS and YFSETQ. For the CDR3, the DNA is TGCGCCAGCAGCCCCACCGGGACGGCGAACACTGAAGCTTTCTTT. This sequence encodes CASSPTGTANTEAFF. Complete variable domain (other parts from reference TRBV5-1 and TRBJ1-1): KAGVTQTPRYLIKTRGQQVTLSCSPISGHRSVSWYQQTPGQGLQFLFEYFSETQRNKGNFPGRFSGRQFSNSRSEMNVSTLELGDSALYLCASSPTGTANTEAFFGQGTRLTVV.

V usage is TRBV29-1 and J usage is TRBJ2-1; 13 bases are shared with TRBD2. Germline V CDR1 and CDR2: SQVTM, ANQGSEA. The CDR3 is 19 amino acids. Trimming removed 0 bases from V and 3 bases from J; junction bases left unmatched: 11. CDR3 residues: CSVEDRGKTSGRIYNEQFF. The CDR3 coding sequence is TGCAGCGTTGAAGATCGGGGCAAGACTAGCGGGAGGATCTACAATGAGCAGTTCTTC.

The sample holds a few counts of this clone. The chain joins TRBV7-9 to TRBJ1-2; no firm D call. The length of the CDR3 is 11 residues. Germline CDR1 is SEHNR and CDR2 is FQNEAQ (reference sequence). The V end was cut by 2 bases, the J end by 6 bases, with 4 bases between. The CDR3 region is CASSLWDGYTF. In nucleotides, the CDR3 is TGTGCCAGCAGCTTATGGGATGGCTACACCTTC. Filled out from reference TRBV7-9 and TRBJ1-2, the complete variable domain reads DTGVSQNPRHKITKRGQNVTFRCDPISEHNRLYWYRQTLGQGPEFLTYFQNEAQLEKSRLLSDRFSAERPKGSFSTLEIQRTEQGDSAMYLCASSLWDGYTFGSGTRLTVV.

DNA of the CDR3: TGTGCCACCAGCAGAGATGGGGAGGGGCGCCGTGGCTACACCTTC. Its protein product is CATSRDGEGRRGYTF. The chain recombines TRBV15 with TRBJ1-2; possibly TRBD1 for D (5 bases). Germline V gene lookup returns CDR1 LNHNV and CDR2 YYDKDF (reference sequence). V gave up 0 bases and J gave up 7 bases, with 15 bases separating them. CDR3 size: 15 residues.

The genes are TRBV5-1 and TRBJ1-2; tentative D call: TRBD1 (5 bases). This CDR3 region has 15 residues. Trimming removed 4 bases from V and 0 bases from J, with 13 bases in between. CDR1 is SGHRS, CDR2 YFSETQ, per germline. This CDR3 is CASSPGPQANYGYTF. Here the CDR3 DNA reads TGCGCCAGCAGCCCGGGACCCCAAGCTAACTATGGCTACACCTTC.

The chain links TRBV5-5 to TRBJ2-3, with TRBD2 identical over 8 bases. CDR1 and CDR2 (germline): SGHKS, YYEKEE (reference sequence). This CDR3 is 16 amino acids long. J was trimmed by 0 bases and V by 1 base; bases with no gene match: 4. CDR3 DNA: TGTGCCAGCAGCTTGTCGGGGGGGGCTAGCACAGATACGCAGTATTTT. Translation gives CASSLSGGASTDTQYF.

CDR3 protein: CASSHLDRQTQYF. CDR3 sequence (DNA): TGTGCCAGCAGCCATTTGGACCGACAGACCCAGTACTTC. The chain links TRBV3-1 (or the pseudogene TRBV3-2) to TRBJ2-5, with D unclear. V was clipped by 3 bases and J by 6 bases, with 11 bases between them. This CDR3 is 13 amino acids long. Germline V gene data show CDR1 as LGHDT and CDR2 as YNNKEL (reference sequence).

The chain is built from TRBV19 and TRBJ2-1; 11 bases agree with TRBD2. V was pared by 3 bases and J by 9 bases, with 4 bases of the junction left unmatched. The CDR3 is made up of 14 amino acids. Germline-derived CDR1 and CDR2 are LNHDA and SQIVND (reference sequence). CDR3 sequence (DNA): TGTGCCAGTAGTATCTCCGGGACTAGCGGTGAGCAGTTCTTC. Encoded protein: CASSISGTSGEQFF. The full variable domain, its missing parts supplied by reference TRBV19 and TRBJ2-1, is DGGITQSPKYLFRKEGQNVTLSCEQNLNHDAMYWYRQDPGQGLRLIYYSQIVNDFQKGDIAEGYSVSREKKESFPLTVTSAQKNPTAFYLCASSISGTSGEQFFGPGTRLTVL.

The chain carries TRBV7-9 and TRBJ1-2; 7 bases map to TRBD1. CDR1 is SEHNR, CDR2 FQNEAQ, per germline (reference sequence). The CDR3 loop spans 13 amino acids. V lost 5 bases to trimming and J lost 6 bases; unmatched junction nucleotides: 6. CDR3 loop: CASSITDRDGYTF. The CDR3 nucleotides are TGTGCCAGCAGCATTACAGACAGGGATGGCTACACCTTC.

In this sample, this clone turned up a few times. This rearrangement joins TRBV7-9 to TRBJ2-7; D unresolved. Germline V lookup: CDR1 SEHNR, CDR2 FQNEAQ (reference sequence). Trimming cost V 5 bases and J 0 bases, with 14 bases left between them. This CDR3 spans 15 amino acids. Here the CDR3 DNA reads TGTGCCAGCAGCACATGGACGGCGAGCTCCTACGAGCAGTACTTC. Protein product: CASSTWTASSYEQYF.